The T cell receptor (beta chain) under discussion was sequenced for a study of glioma-infiltrating T cells. TCR alpha and beta CDR3 regions were amplified from RNA using iRepertoire nested multiplex PCR. From the multiplex PCR reads, TCRdb called clonotypes with MiXCR, one entry per CDR3 protein. The sample has more than 350,000 distinct CDR3 sequences; 41% are singletons. With 4 bases removed from V and 3 bases from J, the gap between germline ends came to 6 bases. Germline lookup yields CDR1 MNHNS and CDR2 SASEGT. There are 13 residues in the CDR3. This clonotype was seen repeatedly, ten times or more.

This clonotype originated in a human donor with low-grade glioma or glioblastoma, undergoing nonglioma brain surgery, or in good health (not recorded which). The chain couples TRBV6-1 to TRBJ2-2; no clear D. Material for sequencing was glioma tissue, nonneoplastic brain tissue, or PBMCs (not recorded which). This CDR3 is CASSVLDTGELFF. The CDR3 region has the DNA TGTGCCAGCAGTGTGCTAGACACCGGGGAGCTGTTTTTT.